The clone carrying this T cell receptor (beta chain) was seen many times. As yet, its antigen is unknown. Whoever was chosen for sequencing had shown CD8+CD57+ cell expansion by flow cytometry. The source of the sample is a study of CD8+CD57+ T cells in acquired aplastic anemia. As for the study in general: Sorted CD4+ and CD8+ cells yielded DNA averaging around 3.2 ug.

V lost 1 base, J lost 3 bases, and 7 bases stayed unmatched. This CDR3 region has 18 residues. The germline V gene encodes CDR1 LGHNA and CDR2 YNFKEQ. According to the study, genomic DNA was the template for TCR beta VDJ and CDR3 profiling. One entry per CDR3 protein results from TCRdb running MiXCR on the reads. The data show 160,000 or so distinct CDR3 sequences, more than 40% seen once. Study conclusions and caveats: Between patients and controls, some 31 CD8+ CDR3 sequences were found in common. Researchers reported that CD8+ Simpson's diversity was not significantly different in patients versus controls.

The chain links TRBV4-2 to TRBJ2-2; 11 bases agree with TRBD2. The sequence was obtained from a human donor with aplastic anemia. The sequenced sample was sorted CD4+, CD8+, or CD8+CD57+ T cells (not recorded which) from PBMCs. Written as DNA, the CDR3 is TGTGCCAGCAGCCAAGGCGCTAGCGGGAGGATTGACACCGGGGAGCTGTTTTTT. Its protein product is CASSQGASGRIDTGELFF.